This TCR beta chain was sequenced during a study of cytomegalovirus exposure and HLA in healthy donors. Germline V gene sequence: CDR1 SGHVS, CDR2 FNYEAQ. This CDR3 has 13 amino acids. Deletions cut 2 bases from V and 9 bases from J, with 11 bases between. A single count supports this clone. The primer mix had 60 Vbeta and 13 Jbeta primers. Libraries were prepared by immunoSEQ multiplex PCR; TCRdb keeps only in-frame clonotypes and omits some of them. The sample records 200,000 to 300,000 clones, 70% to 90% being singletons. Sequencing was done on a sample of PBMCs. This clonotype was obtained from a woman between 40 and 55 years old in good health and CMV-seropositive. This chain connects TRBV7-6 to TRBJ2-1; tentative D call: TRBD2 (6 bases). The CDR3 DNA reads TGTGCCAGCAGCTTACTCAGGGACTCTGAGCAGTTCTTC. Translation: CASSLLRDSEQFF.